This T cell receptor (beta chain) was found in a study of glioma-infiltrating T cells. Findings and limits, study-wide: CDR3 overlap between tissue and blood was very small. Gliomas, especially low-grade, showed above-expected tissue-blood divergence; non-neoplastic patients showed below.

The sample holds a few counts of this clonotype. Its antigen is unknown. The iRepertoire nested amplicon-rescue multiplex PCR amplified TCR alpha and beta CDR3s from RNA. Input was roughly 100-450 ng of tissue mRNA or PBMC total RNA. TCRdb called the multiplex PCR reads again in MiXCR, with one record for every CDR3 protein. The sample records about 110,000 distinct CDR3 sequences, 20% to 30% being singletons. This CDR3 has 14 amino acids. The V gene's germline CDR1 is SGHTA and CDR2 FQGNSA. Trimming removed 6 bases from V and 4 bases from J; junction bases left unmatched: 4. The receptor was isolated from a human donor with low-grade glioma or glioblastoma, undergoing nonglioma brain surgery, or in good health (not recorded which). Specimen: glioma tissue, nonneoplastic brain tissue, or PBMCs (not recorded which). The V gene is TRBV7-2, the J gene TRBJ1-1; 11 bases fit TRBD1. The CDR3 bases are TGTGCCAGCAGGGGGACAGGGGGAACCACTGAAGCTTTCTTT. This codes for CASRGTGGTTEAFF.